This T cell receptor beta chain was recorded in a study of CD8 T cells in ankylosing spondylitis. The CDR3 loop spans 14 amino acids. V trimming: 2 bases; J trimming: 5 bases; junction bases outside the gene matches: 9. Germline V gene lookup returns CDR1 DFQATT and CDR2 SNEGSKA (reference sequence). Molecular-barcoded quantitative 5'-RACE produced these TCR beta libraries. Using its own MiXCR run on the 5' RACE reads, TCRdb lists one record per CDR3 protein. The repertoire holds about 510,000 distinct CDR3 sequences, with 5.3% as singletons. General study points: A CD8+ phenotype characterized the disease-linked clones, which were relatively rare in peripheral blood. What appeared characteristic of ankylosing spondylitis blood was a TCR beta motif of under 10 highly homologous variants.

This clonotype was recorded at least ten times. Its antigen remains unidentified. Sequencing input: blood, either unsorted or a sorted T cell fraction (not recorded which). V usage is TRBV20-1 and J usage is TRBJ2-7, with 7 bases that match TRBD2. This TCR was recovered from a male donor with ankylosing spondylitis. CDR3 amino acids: CSARSWREWDEQYF. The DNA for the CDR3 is TGCAGTGCTAGATCTTGGCGGGAGTGGGACGAGCAGTACTTC.